These 2 T cell receptor beta chains came from one sample sequenced in a study of early T cells in non-severe SARS-CoV-2 infection (dated by TCRdb to about 2021). Library method: 5' RACE. This sample was sequenced with a NextSeq 500. TCRdb redid the processing of the public reads, applying fastp at Q25 and MiXCR, and retained in-frame beta chains. Identical CDR3 protein sequences are pooled into one entry, listed with their most common genes and DNA. The sample records around 28,000 distinct CDR3 sequences, 5.3% of which are singletons. Together, the top ten hold around 4.3% of the sample. Input material: whole blood. Receptors originate from an adult who was a healthcare worker with PCR-confirmed SARS-CoV-2 infection or an uninfected control (not recorded which).

This clonotype occurred many times. The genes are TRBV28 and TRBJ2-3; 10 nucleotides align to TRBD2. This CDR3 is built from 16 residues. The germline V gene encodes CDR1 MDHEN and CDR2 SYDVKM. Losses at the gene ends were 3 bases for V and 4 bases for J; bases not matched to a gene: 7. The CDR3 nucleotides read TGTGCCAGCAGTTTTTCTTCTAGCGGGAGCCCAGATACGCAGTATTTT. Its translation: CASSFSSSGSPDTQYF.

This clonotype was counted at least ten times. V usage is TRBV5-6 and J usage is TRBJ2-1; no clear D. Trimming took 3 bases from V and 3 from J, leaving 7 bases between them. Germline V gives CDR1 SGHDT, CDR2 YYEEEE. The CDR3 has 13 amino acids. CDR3 amino acids: CASSSMNYNEQFF. CDR3 in DNA: TGTGCCAGCAGCTCTATGAACTACAATGAGCAGTTCTTC.